This T cell receptor beta chain was recovered during a study of T cell responses to AZD1222 COVID-19 vaccine. Overall study results and limits: Spike was spanned by vaccine-associated CD4 TCRs, which were dominant at 160-218 and 743-854.

Using immunoSEQ multiplex PCR, the repertoire was profiled, and TCRdb retains in-frame clones only, with some absent. This sample has approximately 140,000 clones, with around four fifths found just once. About this clone itself: Its antigen is not identified.

Germline CDR1 is LNHDA and CDR2 is SQIVND (reference sequence). Between the trimmed V and J ends, which lost 6 bases and 0 bases, there was a span of 9 bases. The CDR3 totals 15 residues. This TCR was sampled from an adult in good health. The chain recombines TRBV19 with TRBJ1-6; D remains ambiguous. The sequencing here drew on peripheral blood, taken on day 0 of MenACWY control vaccination. CDR3 DNA sequence: TGTGCCAGTAGCCTGGAAAGCTCCTATAATTCACCCCTCCACTTT. Protein sequence: CASSLESSYNSPLHF.